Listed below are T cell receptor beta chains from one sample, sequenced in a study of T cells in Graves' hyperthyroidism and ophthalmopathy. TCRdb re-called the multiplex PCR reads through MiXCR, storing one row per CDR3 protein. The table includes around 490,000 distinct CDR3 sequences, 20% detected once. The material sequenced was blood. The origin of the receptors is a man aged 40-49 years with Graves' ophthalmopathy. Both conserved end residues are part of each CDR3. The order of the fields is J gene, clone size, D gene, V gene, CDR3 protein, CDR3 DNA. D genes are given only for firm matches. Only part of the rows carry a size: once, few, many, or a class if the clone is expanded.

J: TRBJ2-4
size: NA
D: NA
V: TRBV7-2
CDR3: CASSLQQGSKNIQYF
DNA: TGTGCCAGCAGCTTACAACAGGGTTCCAAAAACATTCAGTACTTC

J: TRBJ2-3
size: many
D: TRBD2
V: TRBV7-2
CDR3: CASSGSSGTTDTQYF
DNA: TGTGCCAGCAGCGGCTCGAGCGGGACCACAGATACGCAGTATTTT

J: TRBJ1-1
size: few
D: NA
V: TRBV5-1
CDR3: CASSSAGARMNTEAFF
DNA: TGCGCCAGCAGCTCCGCAGGGGCGCGCATGAACACTGAAGCTTTCTTT

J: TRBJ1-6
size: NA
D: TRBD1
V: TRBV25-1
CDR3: CASSELGTGSNSPLHF
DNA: TGTGCCAGCAGTGAGCTCGGGACAGGGAGTAATTCACCCCTCCACTTT

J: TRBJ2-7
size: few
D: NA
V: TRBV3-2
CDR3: CASSQESVRGALAYEQYF
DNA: TGTGCCAGCAGCCAAGAGTCAGTGAGGGGGGCGCTTGCCTACGAGCAGTACTTC

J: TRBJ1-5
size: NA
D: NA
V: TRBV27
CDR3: CASRFTRVSQPQHF
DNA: TGTGCCAGCAGGTTCACCAGGGTAAGCCAGCCCCAGCATTTT

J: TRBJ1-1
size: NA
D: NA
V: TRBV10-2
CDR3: CASNRQTATEAFF
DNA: TGCGCCAGCAATCGACAGACTGCCACTGAAGCTTTCTTT

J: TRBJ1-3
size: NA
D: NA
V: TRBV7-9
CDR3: CASSFPETGYSGNTIYF
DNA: TGTGCCAGCAGTTTTCCAGAGACAGGCTACTCTGGAAACACCATATATTTT

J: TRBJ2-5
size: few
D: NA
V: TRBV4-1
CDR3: CASSPYDNQETQYF
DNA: TGCGCCAGCAGCCCTTATGACAACCAAGAGACCCAGTACTTC

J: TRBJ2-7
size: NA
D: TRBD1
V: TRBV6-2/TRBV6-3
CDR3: CASSPPGTLTGLSYEQYF
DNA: TGTGCCAGCAGTCCACCAGGAACCTTGACAGGGCTCTCCTACGAGCAGTACTTC

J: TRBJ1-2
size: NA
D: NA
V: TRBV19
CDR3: CASSISSGISMAGYTF
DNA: TGTGCCAGTAGTATTAGTTCAGGGATCTCCATGGCCGGCTACACCTTC

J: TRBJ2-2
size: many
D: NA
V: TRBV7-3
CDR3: CASSSGYTGELFF
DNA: TGCGCCAGCAGCTCCGGCTACACCGGGGAGCTGTTTTTT

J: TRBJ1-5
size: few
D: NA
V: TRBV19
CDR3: CASSTHRQASNQPQHF
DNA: TGTGCCAGTAGTACTCATAGACAGGCAAGCAATCAGCCCCAGCATTTT

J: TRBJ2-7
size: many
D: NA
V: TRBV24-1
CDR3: CATSQGGSSYEQYF
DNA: TGTGCCACCAGTCAGGGCGGTAGCTCCTACGAGCAGTACTTC

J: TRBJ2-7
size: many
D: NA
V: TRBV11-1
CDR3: CASSLDKSYEQYF
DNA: TGTGCCAGCAGCTTAGACAAATCCTACGAGCAGTACTTC

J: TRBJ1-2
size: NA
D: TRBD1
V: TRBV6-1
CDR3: CASRETGGGNGYTF
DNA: TGTGCCAGCAGGGAGACAGGGGGGGGCAATGGCTACACCTTC

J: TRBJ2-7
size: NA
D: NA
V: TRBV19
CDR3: CASSPGWNSYEQYF
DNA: TGTGCCAGTAGTCCAGGGTGGAACTCCTACGAGCAGTACTTC

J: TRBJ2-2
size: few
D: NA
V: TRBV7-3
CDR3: CASSPQESGELFF
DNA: TGTGCCAGCAGCCCCCAGGAATCCGGGGAGCTGTTTTTT

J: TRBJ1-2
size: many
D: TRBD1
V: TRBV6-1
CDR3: CAGGQYGYTF
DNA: TGTGCCGGGGGACAGTATGGCTACACCTTC

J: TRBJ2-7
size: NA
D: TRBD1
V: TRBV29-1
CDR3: CSVGQGVPYEQYF
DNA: TGCAGCGTTGGGCAGGGGGTCCCCTACGAGCAGTACTTC

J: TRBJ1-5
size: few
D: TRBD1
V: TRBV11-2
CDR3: CASSLSGTGLGNQPQHF
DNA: TGTGCCAGCAGCTTATCCGGGACAGGTTTAGGCAATCAGCCCCAGCATTTT

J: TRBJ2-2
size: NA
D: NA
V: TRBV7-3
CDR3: CASSNSDLNTGELFF
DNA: TGTGCCAGCAGTAACTCGGATTTGAACACCGGGGAGCTGTTTTTT

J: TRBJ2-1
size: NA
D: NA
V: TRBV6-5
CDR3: CASSYSNPNPYNEQFF
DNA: TGTGCCAGCAGTTACTCGAATCCAAACCCCTACAATGAGCAGTTCTTC

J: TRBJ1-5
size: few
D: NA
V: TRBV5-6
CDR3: CASSLSLADQPQHF
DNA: TGTGCCAGCAGCTTGAGTTTAGCGGATCAGCCCCAGCATTTT

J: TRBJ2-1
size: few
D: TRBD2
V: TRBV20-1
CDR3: CSAREPGLAALSSYNEQFF
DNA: TGCAGTGCTAGAGAACCGGGACTAGCGGCCCTCAGCTCCTACAATGAGCAGTTCTTC

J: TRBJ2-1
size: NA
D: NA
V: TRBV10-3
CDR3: CATLGGSYNEQFF
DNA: TGTGCCACCCTCGGGGGCTCCTACAATGAGCAGTTCTTC

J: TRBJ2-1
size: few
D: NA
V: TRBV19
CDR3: CASSIQTGPGRNEQFF
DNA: TGTGCCAGTAGTATTCAGACAGGCCCAGGCCGCAATGAGCAGTTCTTC

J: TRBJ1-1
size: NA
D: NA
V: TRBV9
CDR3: CASGGEFAEAFF
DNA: TGTGCCAGCGGAGGAGAGTTCGCTGAAGCTTTCTTT

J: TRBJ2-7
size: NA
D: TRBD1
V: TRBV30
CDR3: CAWSVRTGWDEQYF
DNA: TGTGCCTGGAGTGTCAGGACAGGGTGGGACGAGCAGTACTTC

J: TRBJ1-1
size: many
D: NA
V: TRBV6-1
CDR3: CASSEMYTEAFF
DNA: TGTGCCAGCAGTGAGATGTACACTGAAGCTTTCTTT

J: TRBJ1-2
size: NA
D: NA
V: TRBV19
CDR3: CASSGPTANCGYTF
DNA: TGTGCCAGTAGCGGGCCGACAGCTAACTGTGGCTACACCTTC

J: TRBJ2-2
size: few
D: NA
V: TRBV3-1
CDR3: CASSQVWRDSTGELFF
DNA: TGTGCCAGCAGCCAAGTTTGGCGGGATTCGACCGGGGAGCTGTTTTTT